The 2 T cell receptor beta chains listed next were all sequenced from one sample in a study of shared clonotypes between healthy human individuals. The assay was immunoSEQ multiplex PCR, and TCRdb's table has in-frame clones only and misses some. The sample shows a few million clones, roughly 92% of them seen only once. Sequencing was performed on naive CD4+ T cells sorted from blood. Subset here: CD45RA+ positively selected. Receptor source: a young man in good health.

The genes are TRBV5-4 and TRBJ2-5, with 7 bases that match TRBD2. The germline gives CDR1 SGHNT, CDR2 YYREEE (reference sequence). J was trimmed by 1 base and V by 0 bases; bases with no gene match: 6. The CDR3 extends over 16 amino acids. The CDR3 is CASSLDPAGSQETQYF. CDR3 DNA: TGTGCCAGCAGCTTGGATCCAGCGGGGTCCCAAGAGACCCAGTACTTC.

A word on this clone: At one end the junction does not follow the germline gene, possibly because of a read error. The gene calls are TRBV5-6 and TRBJ1-3; D might be TRBD1 (5 bases). The length of the CDR3 is 14 residues. Germline CDR1 reads SGHDT; CDR2 reads YYEEEE. The CDR3 here is CASSGGSPGNTIYF. CDR3 DNA sequence: TGTGCCAGCAGCGGGGGAAGCCCTGGGAACACCATATATTTT.